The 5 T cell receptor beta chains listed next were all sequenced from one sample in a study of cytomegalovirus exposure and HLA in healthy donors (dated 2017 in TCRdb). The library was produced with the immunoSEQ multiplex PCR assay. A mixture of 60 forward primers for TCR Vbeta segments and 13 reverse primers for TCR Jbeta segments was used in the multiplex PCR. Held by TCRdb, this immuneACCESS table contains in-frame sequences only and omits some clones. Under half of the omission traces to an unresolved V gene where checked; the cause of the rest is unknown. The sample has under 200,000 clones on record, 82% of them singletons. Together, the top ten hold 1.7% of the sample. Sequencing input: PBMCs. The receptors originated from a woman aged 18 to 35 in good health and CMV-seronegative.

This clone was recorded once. This CDR3 reads CASSLGTASYEQYF. In nucleotides, the CDR3 is TGTGCCAGCAGCTTAGGTACAGCCTCCTACGAGCAGTACTTC. The genes are TRBV7-2 and TRBJ2-7; D unclear. Germline V gives CDR1 SGHTA, CDR2 FQGNSA. The V end lost 1 base, the J end lost 0 bases, and 7 bases lay between the germline ends. The CDR3 is made up of 14 amino acids.

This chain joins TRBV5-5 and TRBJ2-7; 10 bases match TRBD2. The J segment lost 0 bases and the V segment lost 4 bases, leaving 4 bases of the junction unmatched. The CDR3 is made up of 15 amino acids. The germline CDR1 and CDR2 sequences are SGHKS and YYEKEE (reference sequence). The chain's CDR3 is CASSIASGSSYEQYV. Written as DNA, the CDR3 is TGTGCCAGCAGCATAGCTAGCGGGAGCTCCTACGAGCAGTACGTC.

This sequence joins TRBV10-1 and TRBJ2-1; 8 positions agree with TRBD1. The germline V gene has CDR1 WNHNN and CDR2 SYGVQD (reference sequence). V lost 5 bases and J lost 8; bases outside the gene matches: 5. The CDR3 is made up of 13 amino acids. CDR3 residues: CASSWDRNDEQFF. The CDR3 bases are TGCGCCAGCAGTTGGGACAGGAACGATGAGCAGTTCTTC.

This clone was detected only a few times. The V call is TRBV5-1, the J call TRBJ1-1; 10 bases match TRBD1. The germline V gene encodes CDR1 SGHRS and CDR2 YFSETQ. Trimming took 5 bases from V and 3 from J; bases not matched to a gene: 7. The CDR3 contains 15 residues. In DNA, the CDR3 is TGCGCCAGCAGTTATCGTGGGACAGGGGACACTGAAGCTTTCTTT. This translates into CASSYRGTGDTEAFF. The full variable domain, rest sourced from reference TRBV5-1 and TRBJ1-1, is KAGVTQTPRYLIKTRGQQVTLSCSPISGHRSVSWYQQTPGQGLQFLFEYFSETQRNKGNFPGRFSGRQFSNSRSEMNVSTLELGDSALYLCASSYRGTGDTEAFFGQGTRLTVV.

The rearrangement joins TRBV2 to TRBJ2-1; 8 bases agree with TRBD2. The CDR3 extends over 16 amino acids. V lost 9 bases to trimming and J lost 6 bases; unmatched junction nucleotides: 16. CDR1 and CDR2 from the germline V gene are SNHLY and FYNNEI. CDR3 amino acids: CASPGASGLMGNEQFF. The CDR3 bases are TGTGCCAGTCCAGGGGCTAGCGGGCTTATGGGCAATGAGCAGTTCTTC.